One and the same sample provided the 2 T cell receptor beta chains below, sequenced in a study of a mutant IDH1 vaccine in newly diagnosed glioma. Sequenced by immunoSEQ multiplex PCR; TCRdb stores in-frame clones only, minus some. The sample lists about 94,000 clones, roughly 91% occurring once. No antigen has been identified for these receptors. As for time point: week 47, end of study. Every single dose of the vaccine, 300 ug of mutant IDH1 20-mer peptide, came with topical imiquimod. Sequenced material: PBMCs, taken from a glioma patient whose treatment included an IDH1 peptide vaccine. These receptors were obtained from a woman aged 45-65 years with glioma.

The chain joins TRBV5-1 to TRBJ1-1; D not resolved. CDR3 length: 13 residues. CDR1 is SGHRS and CDR2 is YFSETQ in the germline V gene. V was trimmed by 0 bases and J by 5 bases, leaving 8 bases between them. CDR3 coding DNA: TGCGCCAGCAGCTTGGAAGGGTTTACTGAAGCTTTCTTT. It yields the protein CASSLEGFTEAFF. The full variable domain, in which reference TRBV5-1 and TRBJ1-1 provide the parts outside the CDR3, is KAGVTQTPRYLIKTRGQQVTLSCSPISGHRSVSWYQQTPGQGLQFLFEYFSETQRNKGNFPGRFSGRQFSNSRSEMNVSTLELGDSALYLCASSLEGFTEAFFGQGTRLTVV.

The V call is TRBV2, the J call TRBJ1-5, with D maybe TRBD1 (6 bases). This CDR3 spans 14 amino acids. Between the trimmed V and J ends, which lost 7 bases and 0 bases, there was a span of 10 bases. CDR1 and CDR2 from the germline V gene are SNHLY and FYNNEI. DNA of the CDR3: TGTGCCAGCAAACAGGGTAATAGCAATCAGCCCCAGCATTTT. Its translation is CASKQGNSNQPQHF.